Listed below are T cell receptor beta chains from one sample, sequenced in a study of long-term antiretroviral therapy in people with HIV. Sequencing was performed with immunoSEQ multiplex PCR; in TCRdb, only in-frame clones are kept and a portion is missing. The top ten clones hold roughly 8% of a sample with approximately 20,000 clones, 84% of them seen once. Sequenced material: unsorted PBMCs, taken 0.9 years after starting antiretroviral therapy. The receptors were gathered from a man aged 18 to 30 with HIV. CDR3s include the opening cysteine and the closing phenylalanine or tryptophan. The D gene is left open where the match is weak.

V	J	D	CDR3
TRBV7-3	TRBJ2-3	-	CASIPGGDTQYF
TRBV13	TRBJ1-1	-	CASSSRPLNTEAFF
TRBV11-2	TRBJ2-3	-	CASSAGGGNTQYF
TRBV27	TRBJ2-7	-	CASSYSGTPYEQYF
TRBV11-3	TRBJ2-1	TRBD1	CASSLGQGAGEQFF
TRBV12-5	TRBJ2-2	-	CASGSTSGTANTGELFF
TRBV2	TRBJ2-3	TRBD2	CASMAGGTDTQYF
TRBV11-1	TRBJ2-3	-	CASRLQEITDTQYF
TRBV6-5	TRBJ1-4	-	CASSYNREGVNEKLFF
TRBV2	TRBJ1-5	-	CASSQGQPQHF
TRBV19	TRBJ2-5	-	CASSIAQQETQYF
TRBV9	TRBJ2-3	-	CASSVAPTFSGGIDTQYF
TRBV7-9	TRBJ2-5	TRBD1	CASSPRDRVQTQYF
TRBV27	TRBJ2-3	-	CASSLRLGTDTQYF
TRBV5-1	TRBJ2-2	-	CASSDTGELFF
TRBV19	TRBJ1-2	TRBD1	CASSSYGQVYNYGYTF
TRBV7-9	TRBJ2-5	-	CASSLKDREETQYF
TRBV9	TRBJ1-1	-	CASSALSSNTEAFF
TRBV2	TRBJ1-2	-	CASSSPLLSSYGYTF
TRBV6-6	TRBJ1-4	-	CASRRTLGVREKLFF
TRBV5-8	TRBJ2-1	-	CASSLSNGVNEQFF
TRBV4-2	TRBJ2-5	TRBD2	CASSQAVTSGPSQETQYF
TRBV9	TRBJ2-7	-	CASSGDSAGTYEQYF
TRBV10-3	TRBJ2-5	TRBD2	CAIGRGGQETQYF
TRBV21-1	TRBJ1-1	-	CASSGAIRTEAFF
TRBV4-2	TRBJ2-3	-	CASSSREGGITDTQYF
TRBV5-5	TRBJ2-7	-	CASSLDPQVVEQYF
TRBV9	TRBJ2-3	TRBD2	CASSVGGGAPDTQYF
TRBV4-1	TRBJ2-7	TRBD1	CASSRDRGNSYEQYF
TRBV7-8	TRBJ2-5	-	CASSLGQQETQYF
TRBV2	TRBJ1-2	TRBD1	CASSERRGHGYTF
TRBV7-9	TRBJ2-5	TRBD1	CASSPEQGYQETQYF
TRBV28	TRBJ1-5	-	CASSLGSNQPQHF
TRBV28	TRBJ1-3	TRBD1	CASSLEQGDTIYF
TRBV19	TRBJ1-6	-	CASSIGNSPLHF
TRBV2	TRBJ1-3	-	CASSVNSDSGNTIYF
TRBV11-2	TRBJ1-4	-	CASSPSEKLFF
TRBV29-1	TRBJ1-1	-	CSVAQMNTEAFF
TRBV2	TRBJ1-1	-	CASSDMSHVTTNTEAFF
TRBV11-3	TRBJ2-1	-	CASSLGYRGRHNEQFF
TRBV11-2	TRBJ1-1	-	CASSAYRFYGNTEAFF
TRBV5-1	TRBJ2-2	-	CASSWASGASNTGELFF
TRBV7-8	TRBJ2-1	TRBD1	CASSLAGTGLLRPSYNEQFF
TRBV19	TRBJ2-7	TRBD1	CASSRDRGPYEQYF
TRBV6-5	TRBJ1-1	-	CASSLSGTPDFF
TRBV28	TRBJ2-1	TRBD2	CASSLYERTSGGPMDNEQFF